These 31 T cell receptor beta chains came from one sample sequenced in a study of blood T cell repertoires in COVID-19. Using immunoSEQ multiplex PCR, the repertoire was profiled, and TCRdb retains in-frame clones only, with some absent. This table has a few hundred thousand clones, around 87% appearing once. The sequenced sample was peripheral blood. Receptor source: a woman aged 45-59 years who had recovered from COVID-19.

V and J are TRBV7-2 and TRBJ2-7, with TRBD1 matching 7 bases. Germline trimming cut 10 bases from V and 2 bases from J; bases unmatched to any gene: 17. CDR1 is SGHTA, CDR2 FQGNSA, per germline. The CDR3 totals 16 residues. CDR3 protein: CATSTVRTGPAYEQYF. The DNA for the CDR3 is TGTGCCACCTCTACCGTCCGGACAGGCCCTGCCTACGAGCAGTACTTC.

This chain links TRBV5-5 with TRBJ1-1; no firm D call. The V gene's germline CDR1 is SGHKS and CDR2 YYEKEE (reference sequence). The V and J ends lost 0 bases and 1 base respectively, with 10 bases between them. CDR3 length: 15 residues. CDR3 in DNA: TGTGCCAGCAGCTTGGCCCTAGTACCGAACACTGAAGCTTTCTTT. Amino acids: CASSLALVPNTEAFF.

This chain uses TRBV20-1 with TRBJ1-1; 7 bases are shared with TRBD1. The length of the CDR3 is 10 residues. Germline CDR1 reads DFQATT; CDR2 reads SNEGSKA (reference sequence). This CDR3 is CRTDRNRAFF. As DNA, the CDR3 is TGCAGGACGGACAGGAATAGAGCTTTCTTT.

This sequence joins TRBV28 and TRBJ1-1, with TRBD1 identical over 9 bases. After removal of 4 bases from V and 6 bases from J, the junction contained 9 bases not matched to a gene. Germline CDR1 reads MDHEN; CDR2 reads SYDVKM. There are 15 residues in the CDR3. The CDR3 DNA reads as TGTGCCAGCAGTTCAAACAGGGGGCGGCTGTCTGAAGCTTTCTTT. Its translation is CASSSNRGRLSEAFF.

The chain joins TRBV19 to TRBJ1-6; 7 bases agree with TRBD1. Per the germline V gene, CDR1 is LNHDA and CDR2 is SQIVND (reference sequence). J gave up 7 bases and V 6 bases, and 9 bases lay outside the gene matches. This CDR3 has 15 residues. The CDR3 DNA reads TGTGCCAGTAGACAGGGGTTTTCAAGCAATTCACCCCTCCACTTT. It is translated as CASRQGFSSNSPLHF.

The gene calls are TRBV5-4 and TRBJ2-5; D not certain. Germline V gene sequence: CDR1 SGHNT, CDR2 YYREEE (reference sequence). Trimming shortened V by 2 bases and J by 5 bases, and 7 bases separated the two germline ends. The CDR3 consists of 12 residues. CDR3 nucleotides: TGTGCCAGCAGCTTCCAGGCGGAGACCCAGTACTTC. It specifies CASSFQAETQYF.

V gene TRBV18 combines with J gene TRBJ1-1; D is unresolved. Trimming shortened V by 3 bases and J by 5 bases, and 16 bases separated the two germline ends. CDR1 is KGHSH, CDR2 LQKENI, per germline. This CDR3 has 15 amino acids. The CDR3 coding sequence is TGTGCCAGCTCACCCGAAGGACTGACGGCGACTGAAGCTTTCTTT. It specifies CASSPEGLTATEAFF.

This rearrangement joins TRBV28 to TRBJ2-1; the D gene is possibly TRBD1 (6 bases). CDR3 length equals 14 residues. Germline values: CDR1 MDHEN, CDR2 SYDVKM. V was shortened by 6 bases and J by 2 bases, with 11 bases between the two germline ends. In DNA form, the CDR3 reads TGTGCCAGCAGAGGGACAACTACCTACAATGAGCAGTTCTTC. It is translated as CASRGTTTYNEQFF.

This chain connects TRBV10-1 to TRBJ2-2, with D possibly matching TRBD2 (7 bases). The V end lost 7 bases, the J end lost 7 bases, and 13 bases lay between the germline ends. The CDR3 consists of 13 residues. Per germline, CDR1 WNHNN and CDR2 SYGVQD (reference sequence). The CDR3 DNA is TGCGCCAGCAAAGGGGGGGCCGGCGGGGAGCTGTTTTTT. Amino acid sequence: CASKGGAGGELFF.

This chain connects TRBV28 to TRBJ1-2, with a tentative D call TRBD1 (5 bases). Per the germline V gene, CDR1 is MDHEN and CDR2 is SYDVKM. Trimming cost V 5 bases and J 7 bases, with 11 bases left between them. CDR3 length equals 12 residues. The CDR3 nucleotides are TGTGCCAGCAGTCCCTCAGGGTTTGGCTACACCTTC. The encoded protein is CASSPSGFGYTF.

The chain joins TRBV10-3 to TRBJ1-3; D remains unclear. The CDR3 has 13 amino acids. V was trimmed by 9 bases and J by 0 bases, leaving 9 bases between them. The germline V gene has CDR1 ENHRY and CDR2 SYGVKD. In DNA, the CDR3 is TGTGCCATTAAAGTGAGCTCTGGAAACACCATATATTTT. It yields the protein CAIKVSSGNTIYF.

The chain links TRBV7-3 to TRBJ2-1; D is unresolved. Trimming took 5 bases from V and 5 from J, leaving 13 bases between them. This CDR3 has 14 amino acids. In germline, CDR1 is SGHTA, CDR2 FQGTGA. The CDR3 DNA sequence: TGTGCCAGCAGCCCTCTCGTGGGCAACAATGAGCAGTTCTTC. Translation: CASSPLVGNNEQFF.

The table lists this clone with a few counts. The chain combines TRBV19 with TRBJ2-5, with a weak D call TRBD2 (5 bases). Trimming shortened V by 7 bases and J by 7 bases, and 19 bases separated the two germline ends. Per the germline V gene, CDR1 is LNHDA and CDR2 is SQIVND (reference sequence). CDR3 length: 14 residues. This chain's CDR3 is CASNSGLREGTQYF. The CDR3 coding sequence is TGTGCCAGTAATTCCGGTCTGAGGGAAGGGACCCAGTACTTC.

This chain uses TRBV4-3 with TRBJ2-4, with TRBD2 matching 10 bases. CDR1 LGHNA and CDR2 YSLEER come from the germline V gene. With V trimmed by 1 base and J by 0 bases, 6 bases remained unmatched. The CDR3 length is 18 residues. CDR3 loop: CASSQALAGALAKNIQYF. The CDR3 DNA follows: TGCGCCAGCAGCCAAGCGCTAGCGGGGGCCTTAGCCAAAAACATTCAGTACTTC.

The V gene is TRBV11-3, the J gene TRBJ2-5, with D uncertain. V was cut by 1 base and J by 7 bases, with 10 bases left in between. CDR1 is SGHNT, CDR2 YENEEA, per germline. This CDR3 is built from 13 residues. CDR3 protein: CASSLGRGGTQYF. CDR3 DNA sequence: TGTGCCAGCAGCTTAGGACGCGGTGGGACCCAGTACTTC.

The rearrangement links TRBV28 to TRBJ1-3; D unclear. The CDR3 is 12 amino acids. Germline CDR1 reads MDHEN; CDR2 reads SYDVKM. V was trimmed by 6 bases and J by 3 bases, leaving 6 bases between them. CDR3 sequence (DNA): TGTGCCAGCAGGCGCATTGGAAACACCATATATTTT. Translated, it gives CASRRIGNTIYF. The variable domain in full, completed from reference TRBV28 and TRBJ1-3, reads DVKVTQSSRYLVKRTGEKVFLECVQDMDHENMFWYRQDPGLGLRLIYFSYDVKMKEKGDIPEGYSVSREKKERFSLILESASTNQTSMYLCASRRIGNTIYFGEGSWLTVV.

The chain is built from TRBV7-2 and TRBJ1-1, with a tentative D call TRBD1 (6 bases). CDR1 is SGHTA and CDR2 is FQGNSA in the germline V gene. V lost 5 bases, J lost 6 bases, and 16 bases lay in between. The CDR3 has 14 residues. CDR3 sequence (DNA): TGTGCCAGCAGCGCCCGTACAGGGTTACCTGAAGCTTTCTTT. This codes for CASSARTGLPEAFF.

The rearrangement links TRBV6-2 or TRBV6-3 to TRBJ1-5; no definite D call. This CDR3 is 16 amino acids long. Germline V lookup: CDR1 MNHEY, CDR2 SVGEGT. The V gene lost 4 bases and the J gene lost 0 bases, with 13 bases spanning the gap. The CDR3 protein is CASSLWRQFSNQPQHF. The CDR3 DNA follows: TGTGCCAGCAGTTTGTGGCGGCAGTTTAGCAATCAGCCCCAGCATTTT.

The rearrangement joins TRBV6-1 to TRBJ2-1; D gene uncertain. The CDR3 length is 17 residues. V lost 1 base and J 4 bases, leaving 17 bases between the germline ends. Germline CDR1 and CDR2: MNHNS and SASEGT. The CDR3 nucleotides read TGTGCCAGCAGTGAAGTGATTTCGGGTCGGAGATACAATGAGCAGTTCTTC. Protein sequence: CASSEVISGRRYNEQFF.

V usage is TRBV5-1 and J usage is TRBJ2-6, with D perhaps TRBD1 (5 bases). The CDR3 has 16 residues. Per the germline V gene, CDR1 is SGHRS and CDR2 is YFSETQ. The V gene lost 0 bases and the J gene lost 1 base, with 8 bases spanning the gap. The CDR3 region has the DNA TGCGCCAGCAGCTTGGACCAGGGATCTGGGGCCAACGTCCTGACTTTC. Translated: CASSLDQGSGANVLTF.

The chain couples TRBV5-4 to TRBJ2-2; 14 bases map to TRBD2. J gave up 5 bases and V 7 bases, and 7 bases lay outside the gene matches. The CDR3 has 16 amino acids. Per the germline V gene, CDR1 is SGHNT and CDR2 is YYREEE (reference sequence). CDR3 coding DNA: TGTGCCAGCGCGCCGGGACTAGCGGGAGTTACCGGGGAGCTGTTTTTT. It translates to CASAPGLAGVTGELFF. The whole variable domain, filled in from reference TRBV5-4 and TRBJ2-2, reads ETGVTQSPTHLIKTRGQQVTLRCSSQSGHNTVSWYQQALGQGPQFIFQYYREEENGRGNFPPRFSGLQFPNYSSELNVNALELDDSALYLCASAPGLAGVTGELFFGEGSRLTVL.

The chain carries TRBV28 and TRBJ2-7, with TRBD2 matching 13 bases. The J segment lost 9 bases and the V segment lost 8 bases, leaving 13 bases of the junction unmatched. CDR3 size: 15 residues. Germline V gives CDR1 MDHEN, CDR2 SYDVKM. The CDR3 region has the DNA TGTGCCAGCTCTATAACTAGCGGGAGGGCCGTTGGGCAGTACTTC. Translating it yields CASSITSGRAVGQYF. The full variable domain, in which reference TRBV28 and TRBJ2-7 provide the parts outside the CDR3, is DVKVTQSSRYLVKRTGEKVFLECVQDMDHENMFWYRQDPGLGLRLIYFSYDVKMKEKGDIPEGYSVSREKKERFSLILESASTNQTSMYLCASSITSGRAVGQYFGPGTRLTVT.

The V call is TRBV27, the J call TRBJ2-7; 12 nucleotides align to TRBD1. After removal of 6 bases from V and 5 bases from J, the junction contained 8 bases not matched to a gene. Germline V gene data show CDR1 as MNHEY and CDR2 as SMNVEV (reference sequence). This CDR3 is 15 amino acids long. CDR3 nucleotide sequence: TGTGCCAGCAGGGACTCCGGGACAGGGGGCCACGAGCAGTACTTC. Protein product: CASRDSGTGGHEQYF.

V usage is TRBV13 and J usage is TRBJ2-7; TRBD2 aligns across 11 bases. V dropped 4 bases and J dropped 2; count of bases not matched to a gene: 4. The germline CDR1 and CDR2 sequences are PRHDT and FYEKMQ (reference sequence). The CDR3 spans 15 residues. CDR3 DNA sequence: TGTGCCAGCAGCTCGGGGACTAGCGGACCCTACGAGCAGTACTTC. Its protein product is CASSSGTSGPYEQYF.

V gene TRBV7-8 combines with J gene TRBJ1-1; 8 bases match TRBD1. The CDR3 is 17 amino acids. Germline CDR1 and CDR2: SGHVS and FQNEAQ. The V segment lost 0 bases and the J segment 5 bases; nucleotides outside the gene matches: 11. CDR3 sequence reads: CASSLAPGQGGTTEAFF. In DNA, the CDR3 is TGTGCCAGCAGCTTAGCTCCTGGACAGGGCGGAACGACTGAAGCTTTCTTT.

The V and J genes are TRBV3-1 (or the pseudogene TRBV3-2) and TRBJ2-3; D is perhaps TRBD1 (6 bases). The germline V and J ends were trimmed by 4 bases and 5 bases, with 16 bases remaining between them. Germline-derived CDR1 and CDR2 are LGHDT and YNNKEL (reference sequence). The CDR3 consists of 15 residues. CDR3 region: CASSLYQGYGDTQYF. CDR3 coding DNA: TGTGCCAGCAGCCTTTATCAGGGGTATGGAGATACGCAGTATTTT.

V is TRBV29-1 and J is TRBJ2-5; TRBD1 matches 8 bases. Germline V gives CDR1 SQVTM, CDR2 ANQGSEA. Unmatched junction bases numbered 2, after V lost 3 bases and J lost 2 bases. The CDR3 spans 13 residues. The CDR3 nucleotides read TGCAGCGTTGATGGACAGGGACAAGAGACCCAGTACTTC. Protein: CSVDGQGQETQYF.

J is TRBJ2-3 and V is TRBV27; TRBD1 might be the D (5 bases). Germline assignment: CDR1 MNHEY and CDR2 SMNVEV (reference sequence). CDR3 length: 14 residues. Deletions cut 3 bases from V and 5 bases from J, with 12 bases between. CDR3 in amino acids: CASSFNLQGDTQYF. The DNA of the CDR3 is TGTGCCAGCAGTTTTAATCTTCAGGGAGATACGCAGTATTTT.

This CDR3 reads CASSVDGRGIDTQYF. The CDR3 nucleotides read TGTGCCAGCAGCGTAGACGGGAGAGGTATCGATACGCAGTATTTT. The rearrangement uses TRBV9 and TRBJ2-3; perhaps TRBD2 as D (6 bases). From germline, CDR1 is SGDLS and CDR2 YYNGEE. The CDR3 has 15 residues. V lost 0 bases and J lost 6, with 14 bases in between.

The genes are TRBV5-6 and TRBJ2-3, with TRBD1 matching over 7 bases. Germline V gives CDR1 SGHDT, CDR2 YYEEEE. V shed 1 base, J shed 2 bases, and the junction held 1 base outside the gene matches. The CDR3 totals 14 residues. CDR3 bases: TGTGCCAGCAGCTTGACAGGGGTCACAGATACGCAGTATTTT. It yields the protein CASSLTGVTDTQYF.

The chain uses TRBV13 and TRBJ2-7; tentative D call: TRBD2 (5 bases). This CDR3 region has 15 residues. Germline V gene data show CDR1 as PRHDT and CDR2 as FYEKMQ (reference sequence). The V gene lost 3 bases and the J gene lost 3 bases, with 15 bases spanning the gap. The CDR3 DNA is TGTGCCAGCAGCTTCTTTCGGGAAAGGGTCTACGAGCAGTACTTC. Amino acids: CASSFFRERVYEQYF.